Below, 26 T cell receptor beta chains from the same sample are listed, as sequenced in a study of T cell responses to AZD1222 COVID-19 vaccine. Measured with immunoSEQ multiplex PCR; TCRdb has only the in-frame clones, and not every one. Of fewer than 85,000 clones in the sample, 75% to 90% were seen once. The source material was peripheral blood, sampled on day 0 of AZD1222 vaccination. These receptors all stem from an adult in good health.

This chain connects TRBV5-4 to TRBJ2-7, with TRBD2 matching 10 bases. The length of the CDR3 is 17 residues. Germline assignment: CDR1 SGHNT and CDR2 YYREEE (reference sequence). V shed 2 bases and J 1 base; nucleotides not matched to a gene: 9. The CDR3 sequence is CASSFGGLALISYEQYF. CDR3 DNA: TGTGCCAGCAGCTTCGGGGGACTAGCGCTGATATCCTACGAGCAGTACTTC.

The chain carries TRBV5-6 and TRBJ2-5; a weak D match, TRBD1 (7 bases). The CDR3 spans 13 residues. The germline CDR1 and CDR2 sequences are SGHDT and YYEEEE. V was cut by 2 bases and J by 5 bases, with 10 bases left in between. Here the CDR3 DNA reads TGTGCCAGCAGCTTACAGGGGAGGGAGACCCAGTACTTC. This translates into CASSLQGRETQYF.

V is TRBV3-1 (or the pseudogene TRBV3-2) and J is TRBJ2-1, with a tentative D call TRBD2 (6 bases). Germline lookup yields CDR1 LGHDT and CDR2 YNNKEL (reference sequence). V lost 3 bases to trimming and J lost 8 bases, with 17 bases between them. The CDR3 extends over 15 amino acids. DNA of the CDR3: TGTGCCAGCAGCCATGGATGGGCCCAGCGGGATGAGCAGTTCTTC. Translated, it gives CASSHGWAQRDEQFF.

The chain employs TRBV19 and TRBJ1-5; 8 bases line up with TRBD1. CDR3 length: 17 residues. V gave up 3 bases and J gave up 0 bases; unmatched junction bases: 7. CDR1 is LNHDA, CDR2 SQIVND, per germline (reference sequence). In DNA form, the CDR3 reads TGTGCCAGTAGTATCACGGGACAGGCTTATAGCAATCAGCCCCAGCATTTT. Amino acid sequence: CASSITGQAYSNQPQHF.

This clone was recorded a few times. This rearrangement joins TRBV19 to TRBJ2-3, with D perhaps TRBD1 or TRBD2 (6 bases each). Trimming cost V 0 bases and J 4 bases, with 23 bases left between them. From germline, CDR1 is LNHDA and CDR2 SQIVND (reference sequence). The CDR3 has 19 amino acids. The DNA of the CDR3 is TGTGCCAGTAGTATAGAAGGGGGACTTGCGGGATCCCGCCCAGATACGCAGTATTTT. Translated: CASSIEGGLAGSRPDTQYF.

The CDR3 loop is CASSFLAGNTEAFF. Written as DNA, the CDR3 is TGTGCCAGCAGTTTCCTGGCGGGTAACACTGAAGCTTTCTTT. The chain links TRBV6-2 or TRBV6-3 to TRBJ1-1, with D unclear. Germline V lookup: CDR1 MNHEY, CDR2 SVGEGT. The CDR3 runs 14 residues. Trimming left V 4 bases short and J 2 bases short, with 11 bases between.

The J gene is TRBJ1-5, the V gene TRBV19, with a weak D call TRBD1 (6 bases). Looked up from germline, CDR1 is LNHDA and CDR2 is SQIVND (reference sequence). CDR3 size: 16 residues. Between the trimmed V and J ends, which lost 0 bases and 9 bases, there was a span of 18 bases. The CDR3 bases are TGTGCCAGTAGTATAGAGGACAGACCCCTGAAGCCGCCCCAGCATTTT. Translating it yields CASSIEDRPLKPPQHF.

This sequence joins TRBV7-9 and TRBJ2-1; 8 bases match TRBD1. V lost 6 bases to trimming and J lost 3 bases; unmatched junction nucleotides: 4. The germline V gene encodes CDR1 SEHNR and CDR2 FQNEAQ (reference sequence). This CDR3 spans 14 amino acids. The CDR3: CASSRQGLYNEQFF. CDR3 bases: TGTGCCAGCAGTAGACAGGGGCTCTACAATGAGCAGTTCTTC.

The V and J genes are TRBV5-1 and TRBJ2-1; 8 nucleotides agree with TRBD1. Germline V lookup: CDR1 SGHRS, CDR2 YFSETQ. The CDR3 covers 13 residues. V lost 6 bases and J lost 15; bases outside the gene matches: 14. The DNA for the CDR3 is TGCGCCAGCACCTCGGGGAGGACAGGGACAACGTTCTTC. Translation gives CASTSGRTGTTFF.

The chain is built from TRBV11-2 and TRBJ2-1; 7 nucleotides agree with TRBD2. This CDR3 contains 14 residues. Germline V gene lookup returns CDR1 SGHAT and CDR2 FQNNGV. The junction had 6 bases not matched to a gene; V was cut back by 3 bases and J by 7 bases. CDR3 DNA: TGTGCCAGCAGCTTGAGGCGGGAGCGGAATGAGCAGTTCTTC. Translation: CASSLRRERNEQFF.

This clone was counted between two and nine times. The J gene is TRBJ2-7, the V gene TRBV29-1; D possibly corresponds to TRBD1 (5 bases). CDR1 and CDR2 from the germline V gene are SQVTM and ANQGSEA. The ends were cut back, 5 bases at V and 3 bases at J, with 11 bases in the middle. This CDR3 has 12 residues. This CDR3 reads CSVPGQGYEQYF. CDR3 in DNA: TGCAGCGTTCCCGGACAAGGCTACGAGCAGTACTTC.

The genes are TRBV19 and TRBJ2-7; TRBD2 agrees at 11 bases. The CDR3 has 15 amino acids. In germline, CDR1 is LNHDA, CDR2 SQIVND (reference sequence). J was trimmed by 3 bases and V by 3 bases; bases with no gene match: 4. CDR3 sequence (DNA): TGTGCCAGTAGTATCCTAGCGGGAGGCTTCTACGAGCAGTACTTC. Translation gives CASSILAGGFYEQYF.

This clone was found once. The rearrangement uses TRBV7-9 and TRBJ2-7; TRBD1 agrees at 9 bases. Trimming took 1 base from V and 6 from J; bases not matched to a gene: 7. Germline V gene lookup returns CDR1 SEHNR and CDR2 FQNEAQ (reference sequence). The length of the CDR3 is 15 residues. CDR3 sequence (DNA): TGTGCCAGCAGCTTAGGCCGGGACAGGGCGAGCGAGCAGTACTTC. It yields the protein CASSLGRDRASEQYF. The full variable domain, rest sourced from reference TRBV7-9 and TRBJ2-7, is DTGVSQNPRHKITKRGQNVTFRCDPISEHNRLYWYRQTLGQGPEFLTYFQNEAQLEKSRLLSDRFSAERPKGSFSTLEIQRTEQGDSAMYLCASSLGRDRASEQYFGPGTRLTVT.

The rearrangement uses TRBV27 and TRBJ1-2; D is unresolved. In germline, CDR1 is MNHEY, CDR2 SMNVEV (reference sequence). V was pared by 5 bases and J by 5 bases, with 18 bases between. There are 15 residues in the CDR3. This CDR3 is CASSPSGDLGYGYTF. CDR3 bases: TGTGCCAGCAGTCCGAGTGGTGACTTGGGGTATGGCTACACCTTC.

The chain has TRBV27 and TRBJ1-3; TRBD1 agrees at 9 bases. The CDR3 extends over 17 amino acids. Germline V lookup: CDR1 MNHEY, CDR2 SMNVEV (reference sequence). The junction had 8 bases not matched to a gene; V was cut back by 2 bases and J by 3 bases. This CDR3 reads CASSLTGGAYYGNTIYF. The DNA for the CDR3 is TGTGCCAGCAGTTTAACAGGGGGCGCTTACTATGGAAACACCATATATTTT.

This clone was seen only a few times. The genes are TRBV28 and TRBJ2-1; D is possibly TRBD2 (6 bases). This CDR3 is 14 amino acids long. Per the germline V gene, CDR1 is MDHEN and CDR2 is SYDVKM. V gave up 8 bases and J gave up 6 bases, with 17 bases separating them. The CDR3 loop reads CASVGGTGGNEQFF. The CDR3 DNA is TGTGCCAGCGTAGGCGGGACCGGGGGCAATGAGCAGTTCTTC.

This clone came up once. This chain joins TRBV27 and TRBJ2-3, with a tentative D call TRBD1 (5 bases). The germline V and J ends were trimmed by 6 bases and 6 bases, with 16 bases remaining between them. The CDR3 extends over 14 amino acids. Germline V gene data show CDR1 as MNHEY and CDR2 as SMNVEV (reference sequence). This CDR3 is CASRSTTGSDTQYF. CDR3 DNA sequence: TGTGCCAGCAGATCTACCACAGGCAGCGATACGCAGTATTTT.

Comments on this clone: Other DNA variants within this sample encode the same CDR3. The CDR3, as DNA: TGTGCCAGCAGTTTAACTAGCGAATCCTACGAGCAGTACTTC. It specifies CASSLTSESYEQYF. The V gene is TRBV11-3, the J gene TRBJ2-7, with TRBD2 identical over 7 bases. The CDR3 is 14 amino acids. From germline, CDR1 is SGHNT and CDR2 YENEEA. The J segment lost 1 base and the V segment lost 6 bases, leaving 6 bases of the junction unmatched.

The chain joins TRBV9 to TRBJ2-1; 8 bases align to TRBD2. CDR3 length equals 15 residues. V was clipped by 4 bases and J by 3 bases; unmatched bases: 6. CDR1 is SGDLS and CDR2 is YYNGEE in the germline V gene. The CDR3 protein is CASSPRLANYNEQFF. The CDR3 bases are TGTGCCAGCAGCCCGCGACTAGCGAACTACAATGAGCAGTTCTTC.

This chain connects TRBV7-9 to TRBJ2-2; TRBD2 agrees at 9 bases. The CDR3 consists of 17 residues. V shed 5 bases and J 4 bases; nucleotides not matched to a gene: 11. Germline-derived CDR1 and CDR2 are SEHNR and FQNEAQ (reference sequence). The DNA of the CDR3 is TGTGCCAGCAGCACAACCGTGAGACTAGCGGCCACCGGGGAGCTGTTTTTT. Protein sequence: CASSTTVRLAATGELFF. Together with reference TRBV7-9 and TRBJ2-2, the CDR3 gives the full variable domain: DTGVSQNPRHKITKRGQNVTFRCDPISEHNRLYWYRQTLGQGPEFLTYFQNEAQLEKSRLLSDRFSAERPKGSFSTLEIQRTEQGDSAMYLCASSTTVRLAATGELFFGEGSRLTVL.

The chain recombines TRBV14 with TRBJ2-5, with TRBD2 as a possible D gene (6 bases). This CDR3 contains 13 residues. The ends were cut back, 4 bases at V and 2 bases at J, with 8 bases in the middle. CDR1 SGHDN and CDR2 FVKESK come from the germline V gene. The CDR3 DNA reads TGTGCCAGCAGCCGGGGACTTCAAGAGACCCAGTACTTC. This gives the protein CASSRGLQETQYF. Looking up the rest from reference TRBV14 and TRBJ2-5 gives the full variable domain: EAGVTQFPSHSVIEKGQTVTLRCDPISGHDNLYWYRRVMGKEIKFLLHFVKESKQDESGMPNNRFLAERTGGTYSTLKVQPAELEDSGVYFCASSRGLQETQYFGPGTRLLVL.

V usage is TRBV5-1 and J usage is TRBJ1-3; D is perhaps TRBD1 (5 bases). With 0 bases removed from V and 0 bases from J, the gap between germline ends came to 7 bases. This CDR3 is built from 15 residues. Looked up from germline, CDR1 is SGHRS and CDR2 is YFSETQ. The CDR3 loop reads CASSLGDSSGNTIYF. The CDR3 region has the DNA TGCGCCAGCAGCTTGGGAGACAGCTCTGGAAACACCATATATTTT.

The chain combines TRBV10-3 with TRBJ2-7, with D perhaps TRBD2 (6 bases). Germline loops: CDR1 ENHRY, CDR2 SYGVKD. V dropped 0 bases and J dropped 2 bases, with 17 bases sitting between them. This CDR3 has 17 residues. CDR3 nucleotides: TGTGCCATCAGTGAGTCCTGGGACCCCGCGGGGACCTACGAGCAGTACTTC. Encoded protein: CAISESWDPAGTYEQYF.

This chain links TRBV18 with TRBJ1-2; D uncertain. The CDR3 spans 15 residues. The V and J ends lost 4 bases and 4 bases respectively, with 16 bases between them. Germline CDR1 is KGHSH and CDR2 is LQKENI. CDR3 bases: TGTGCCAGCTCACGGACGAAGGAGGCCTCCTATGGCTACACCTTC. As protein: CASSRTKEASYGYTF.

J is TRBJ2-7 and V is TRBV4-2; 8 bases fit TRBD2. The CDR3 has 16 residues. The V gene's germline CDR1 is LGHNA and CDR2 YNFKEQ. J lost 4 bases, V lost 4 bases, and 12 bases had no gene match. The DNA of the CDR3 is TGTGCCAGCAGCCCGCAGGGCCTAGCGGGCAATTACGAGCAGTACTTC. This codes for CASSPQGLAGNYEQYF.

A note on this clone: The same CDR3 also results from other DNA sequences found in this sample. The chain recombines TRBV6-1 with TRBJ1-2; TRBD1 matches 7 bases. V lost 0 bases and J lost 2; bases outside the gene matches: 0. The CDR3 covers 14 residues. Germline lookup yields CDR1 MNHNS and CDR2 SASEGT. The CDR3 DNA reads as TGTGCCAGCAGTGAAGCGACAGGGAACTATGGCTACACCTTC. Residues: CASSEATGNYGYTF.